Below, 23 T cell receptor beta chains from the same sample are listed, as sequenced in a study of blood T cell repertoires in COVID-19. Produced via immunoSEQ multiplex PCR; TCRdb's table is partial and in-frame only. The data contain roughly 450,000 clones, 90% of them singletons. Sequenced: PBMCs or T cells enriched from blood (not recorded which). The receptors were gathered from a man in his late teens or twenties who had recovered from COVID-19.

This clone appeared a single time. The CDR3 DNA reads as TGTGCCAGCAGCCGGACTAGCGTACAAGAGACCCAGTACTTC. Translation: CASSRTSVQETQYF. The chain combines TRBV11-2 with TRBJ2-5; 9 positions agree with TRBD2. The CDR3 totals 14 residues. V was pared by 5 bases and J by 2 bases, with 3 bases of the junction left unmatched. CDR1 and CDR2 from the germline V gene are SGHAT and FQNNGV. Drawing the rest from reference TRBV11-2 and TRBJ2-5, the complete variable domain is EAGVAQSPRYKIIEKRQSVAFWCNPISGHATLYWYQQILGQGPKLLIQFQNNGVVDDSQLPKDRFSAERLKGVDSTLKIQPAKLEDSAVYLCASSRTSVQETQYFGPGTRLLVL.

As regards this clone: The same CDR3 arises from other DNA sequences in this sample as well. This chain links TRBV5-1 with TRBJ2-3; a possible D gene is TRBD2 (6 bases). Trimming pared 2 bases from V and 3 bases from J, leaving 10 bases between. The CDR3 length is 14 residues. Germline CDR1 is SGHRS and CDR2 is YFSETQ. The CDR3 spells CASSLTGRTDTQYF. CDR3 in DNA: TGCGCCAGCAGCTTAACTGGGAGGACAGATACGCAGTATTTT.

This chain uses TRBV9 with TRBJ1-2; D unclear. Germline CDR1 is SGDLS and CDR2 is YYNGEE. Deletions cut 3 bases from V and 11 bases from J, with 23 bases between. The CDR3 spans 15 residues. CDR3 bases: TGTGCCAGCAGCGCCAGCTTGGATGTTTCGGGATCGTACACCTTC. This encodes CASSASLDVSGSYTF.

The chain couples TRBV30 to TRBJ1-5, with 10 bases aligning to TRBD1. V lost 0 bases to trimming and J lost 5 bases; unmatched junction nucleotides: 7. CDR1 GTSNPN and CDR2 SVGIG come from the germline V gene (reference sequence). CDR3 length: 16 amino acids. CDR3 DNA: TGTGCCTGGAGTGTACGGGAAGGGACAGGGGATCAGCCCCAGCATTTT. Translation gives CAWSVREGTGDQPQHF.

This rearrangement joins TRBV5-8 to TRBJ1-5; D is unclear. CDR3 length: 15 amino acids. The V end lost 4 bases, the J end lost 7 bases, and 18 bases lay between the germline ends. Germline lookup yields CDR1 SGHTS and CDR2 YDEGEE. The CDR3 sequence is CASSPPDYLGQPQHF. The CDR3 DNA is TGTGCCAGCAGCCCTCCGGACTACCTGGGGCAGCCCCAGCATTTT.

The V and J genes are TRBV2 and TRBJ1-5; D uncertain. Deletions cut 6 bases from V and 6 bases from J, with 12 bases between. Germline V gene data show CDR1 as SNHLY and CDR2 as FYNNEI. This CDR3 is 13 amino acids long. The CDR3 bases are TGTGCCAGCAGGACAATTTTGGGTCAGCCCCAGCATTTT. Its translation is CASRTILGQPQHF. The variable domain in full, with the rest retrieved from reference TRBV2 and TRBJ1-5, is EPEVTQTPSHQVTQMGQEVILRCVPISNHLYFYWYRQILGQKVEFLVSFYNNEISEKSEIFDDQFSVERPDGSNFTLKIRSTKLEDSAMYFCASRTILGQPQHFGDGTRLSIL.

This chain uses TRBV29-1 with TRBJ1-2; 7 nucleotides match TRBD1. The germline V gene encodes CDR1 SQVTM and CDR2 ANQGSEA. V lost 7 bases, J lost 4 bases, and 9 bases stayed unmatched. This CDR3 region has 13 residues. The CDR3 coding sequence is TGCAGCGGTATGACAGGGCCCTCCTATGGCTACACCTTC. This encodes CSGMTGPSYGYTF.

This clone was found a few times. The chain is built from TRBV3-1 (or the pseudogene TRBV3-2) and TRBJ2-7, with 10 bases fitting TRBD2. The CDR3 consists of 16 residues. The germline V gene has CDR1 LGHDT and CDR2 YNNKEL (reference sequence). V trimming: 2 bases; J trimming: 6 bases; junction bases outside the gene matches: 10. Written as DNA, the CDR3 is TGTGCCAGCAGCCAAAAGGGCCCTAGCGGGAGTTCCGAGCAGTACTTC. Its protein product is CASSQKGPSGSSEQYF.

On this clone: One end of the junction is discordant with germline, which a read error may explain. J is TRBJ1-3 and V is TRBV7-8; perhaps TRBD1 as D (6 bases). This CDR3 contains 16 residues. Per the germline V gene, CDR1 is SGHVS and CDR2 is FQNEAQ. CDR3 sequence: CASSLAGRGSGNTIYF. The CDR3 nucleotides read TGTGCCAGTAGCTTAGCCGGTAGGGGGTCTGGAAACACCATATATTTT. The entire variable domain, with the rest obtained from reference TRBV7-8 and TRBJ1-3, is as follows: GAGVSQSPRYKVAKRGQDVALRCDPISGHVSLFWYQQALGQGPEFLTYFQNEAQLDKSGLPSDRFFAERPEGSVSTLKIQRTQQEDSAVYLCASSLAGRGSGNTIYFGEGSWLTVV.

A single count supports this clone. The CDR3 region has the DNA TGCGCCAGCAGCCAAGTAGGGGGCTCACAGCCCCAGCATTTT. This sequence encodes CASSQVGGSQPQHF. The chain links TRBV4-1 to TRBJ1-5; 7 bases are shared with TRBD1. The CDR3 has 14 amino acids. Trimming cost V 1 base and J 7 bases; bases outside gene matches: 4. Germline V gives CDR1 MGHRA, CDR2 YSYEKL.

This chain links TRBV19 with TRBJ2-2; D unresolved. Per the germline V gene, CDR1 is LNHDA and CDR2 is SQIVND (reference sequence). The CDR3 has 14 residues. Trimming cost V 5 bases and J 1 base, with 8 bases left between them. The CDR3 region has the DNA TGTGCCAGTAGTGGATCGGGGAACACCGGGGAGCTGTTTTTT. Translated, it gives CASSGSGNTGELFF. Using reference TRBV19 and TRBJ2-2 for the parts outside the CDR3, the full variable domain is DGGITQSPKYLFRKEGQNVTLSCEQNLNHDAMYWYRQDPGQGLRLIYYSQIVNDFQKGDIAEGYSVSREKKESFPLTVTSAQKNPTAFYLCASSGSGNTGELFFGEGSRLTVL.

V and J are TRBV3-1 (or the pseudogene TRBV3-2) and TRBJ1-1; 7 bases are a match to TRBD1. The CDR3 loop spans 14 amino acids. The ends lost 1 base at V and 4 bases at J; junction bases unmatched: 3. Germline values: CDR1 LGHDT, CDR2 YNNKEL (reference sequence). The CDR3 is CASSQGTGFTEAFF. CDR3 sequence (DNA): TGTGCCAGCAGCCAAGGGACAGGATTCACTGAAGCTTTCTTT.

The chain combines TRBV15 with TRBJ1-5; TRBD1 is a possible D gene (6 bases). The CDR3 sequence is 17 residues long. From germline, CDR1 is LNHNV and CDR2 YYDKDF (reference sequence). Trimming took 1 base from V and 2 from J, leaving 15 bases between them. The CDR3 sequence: CATSRGGGYRGNQPQHF. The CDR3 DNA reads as TGTGCCACCAGCAGAGGGGGAGGGTACAGGGGCAATCAGCCCCAGCATTTT.

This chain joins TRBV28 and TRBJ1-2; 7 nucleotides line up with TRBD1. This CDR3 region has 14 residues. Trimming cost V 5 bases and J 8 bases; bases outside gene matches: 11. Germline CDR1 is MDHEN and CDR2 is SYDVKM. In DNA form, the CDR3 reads TGTGCCAGCAGTCTCCGGGACAGCGTCAAGGGCTACACCTTC. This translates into CASSLRDSVKGYTF.

CDR3 in DNA: TGTGCCAGCAGGACAGGGGGCGTCACTGAAGCTTTCTTT. Translated: CASRTGGVTEAFF. The V gene is TRBV27, the J gene TRBJ1-1, with TRBD1 matching over 10 bases. The germline V gene encodes CDR1 MNHEY and CDR2 SMNVEV (reference sequence). The CDR3 loop spans 13 amino acids. J was trimmed by 4 bases and V by 6 bases; bases with no gene match: 2.

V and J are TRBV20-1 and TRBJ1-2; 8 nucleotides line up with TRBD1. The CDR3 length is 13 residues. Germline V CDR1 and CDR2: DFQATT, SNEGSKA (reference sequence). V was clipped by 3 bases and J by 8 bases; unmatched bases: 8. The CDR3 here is CSASRDRRSGYTF. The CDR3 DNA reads TGCAGTGCTAGTCGGGACAGGCGCTCCGGCTACACCTTC.

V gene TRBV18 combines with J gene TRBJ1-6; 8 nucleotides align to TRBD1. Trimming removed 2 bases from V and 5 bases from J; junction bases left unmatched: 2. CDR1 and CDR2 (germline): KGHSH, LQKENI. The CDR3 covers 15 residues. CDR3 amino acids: CASSPLTGDNSPLHF. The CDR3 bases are TGTGCCAGCTCACCATTGACAGGGGATAATTCACCCCTCCACTTT.

The CDR3 loop is CATSRAFSEGASYEQYF. For the CDR3, the DNA is TGTGCCACCAGCAGAGCGTTCTCGGAGGGGGCATCCTACGAGCAGTACTTC. The rearrangement joins TRBV15 to TRBJ2-7, with D tentatively TRBD1 (7 bases). The CDR3 totals 17 residues. The germline V gene has CDR1 LNHNV and CDR2 YYDKDF (reference sequence). The V and J ends lost 1 base and 1 base respectively, with 17 bases between them.

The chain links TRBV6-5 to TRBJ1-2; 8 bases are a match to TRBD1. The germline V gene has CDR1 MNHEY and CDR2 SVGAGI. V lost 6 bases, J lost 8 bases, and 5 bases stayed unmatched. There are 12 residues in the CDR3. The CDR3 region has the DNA TGTGCCAGCAGAACAGGGGGGGAGGGCTACACCTTC. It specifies CASRTGGEGYTF.

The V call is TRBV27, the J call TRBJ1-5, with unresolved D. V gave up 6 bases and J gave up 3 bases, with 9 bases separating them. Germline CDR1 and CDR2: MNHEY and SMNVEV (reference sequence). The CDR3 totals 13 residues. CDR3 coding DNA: TGTGCCAGCAGCGGACGGGACAATCAGCCCCAGCATTTT. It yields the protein CASSGRDNQPQHF.

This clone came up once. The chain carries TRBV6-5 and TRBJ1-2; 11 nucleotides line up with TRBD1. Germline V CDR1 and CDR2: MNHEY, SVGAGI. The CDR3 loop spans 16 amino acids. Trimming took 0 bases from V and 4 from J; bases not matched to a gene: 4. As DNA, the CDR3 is TGTGCCAGCAGTTACTCGGGACAGGGGGAAGCCTATGGCTACACCTTC. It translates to CASSYSGQGEAYGYTF.

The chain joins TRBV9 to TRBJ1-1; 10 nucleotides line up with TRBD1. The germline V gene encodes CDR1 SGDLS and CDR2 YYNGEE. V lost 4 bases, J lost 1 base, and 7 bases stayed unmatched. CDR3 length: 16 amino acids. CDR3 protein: CASSPGTGATNTEAFF. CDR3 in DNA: TGTGCCAGCAGCCCTGGGACAGGGGCAACGAACACTGAAGCTTTCTTT.

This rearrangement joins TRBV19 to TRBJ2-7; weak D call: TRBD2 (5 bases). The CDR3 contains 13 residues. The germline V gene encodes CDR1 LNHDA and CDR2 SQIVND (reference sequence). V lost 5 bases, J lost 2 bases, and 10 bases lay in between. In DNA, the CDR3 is TGTGCCAGTAGTTCAGGACTCCCCTACGAGCAGTACTTC. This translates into CASSSGLPYEQYF. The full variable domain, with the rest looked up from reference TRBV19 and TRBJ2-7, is DGGITQSPKYLFRKEGQNVTLSCEQNLNHDAMYWYRQDPGQGLRLIYYSQIVNDFQKGDIAEGYSVSREKKESFPLTVTSAQKNPTAFYLCASSSGLPYEQYFGPGTRLTVT.